This section outlines one TCR beta chain sequence together with its context. Its antigen is currently unknown. V dropped 2 bases and J dropped 3 bases, with 0 bases sitting between them. Germline loops: CDR1 SGDLS, CDR2 YYNGEE. The CDR3 runs 10 residues. Tumor tissue was taken before any definitive surgery or chemotherapy was given. The sample belongs to a study of high-grade serous ovarian cancer treatment subgroups. Study summary: On average, 14,192 reads and several thousand unique TCR beta rearrangements were obtained per sample. Study-wide findings and caveats: These tumor repertoires lack spatial information from bulk sequencing.

Sequencing used immunoSEQ multiplex PCR; TCRdb keeps in-frame clones, though not all of them. The repertoire includes just over 35,000 clones, about four fifths of them detected once, and roughly 3.2% sits in the top ten. V usage is TRBV9 and J usage is TRBJ2-7, with D unclear. The clonotype originates from a human donor with high-grade serous ovarian cancer. Sequenced material: tumor tissue. CDR3 in DNA: TGTGCCAGCAGCGTCTACGAGCAGTACTTC. As protein: CASSVYEQYF.